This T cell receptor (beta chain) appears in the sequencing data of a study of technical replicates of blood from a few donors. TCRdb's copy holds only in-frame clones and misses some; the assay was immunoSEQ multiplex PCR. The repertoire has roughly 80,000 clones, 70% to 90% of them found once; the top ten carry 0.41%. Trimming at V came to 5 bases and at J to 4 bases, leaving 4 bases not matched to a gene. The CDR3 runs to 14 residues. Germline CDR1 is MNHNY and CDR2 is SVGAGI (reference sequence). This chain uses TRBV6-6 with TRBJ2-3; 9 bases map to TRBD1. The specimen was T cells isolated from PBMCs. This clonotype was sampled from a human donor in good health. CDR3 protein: CASSLTGGADTQYF. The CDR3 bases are TGTGCCAGCAGTCTCACAGGGGGCGCAGATACGCAGTATTTT.